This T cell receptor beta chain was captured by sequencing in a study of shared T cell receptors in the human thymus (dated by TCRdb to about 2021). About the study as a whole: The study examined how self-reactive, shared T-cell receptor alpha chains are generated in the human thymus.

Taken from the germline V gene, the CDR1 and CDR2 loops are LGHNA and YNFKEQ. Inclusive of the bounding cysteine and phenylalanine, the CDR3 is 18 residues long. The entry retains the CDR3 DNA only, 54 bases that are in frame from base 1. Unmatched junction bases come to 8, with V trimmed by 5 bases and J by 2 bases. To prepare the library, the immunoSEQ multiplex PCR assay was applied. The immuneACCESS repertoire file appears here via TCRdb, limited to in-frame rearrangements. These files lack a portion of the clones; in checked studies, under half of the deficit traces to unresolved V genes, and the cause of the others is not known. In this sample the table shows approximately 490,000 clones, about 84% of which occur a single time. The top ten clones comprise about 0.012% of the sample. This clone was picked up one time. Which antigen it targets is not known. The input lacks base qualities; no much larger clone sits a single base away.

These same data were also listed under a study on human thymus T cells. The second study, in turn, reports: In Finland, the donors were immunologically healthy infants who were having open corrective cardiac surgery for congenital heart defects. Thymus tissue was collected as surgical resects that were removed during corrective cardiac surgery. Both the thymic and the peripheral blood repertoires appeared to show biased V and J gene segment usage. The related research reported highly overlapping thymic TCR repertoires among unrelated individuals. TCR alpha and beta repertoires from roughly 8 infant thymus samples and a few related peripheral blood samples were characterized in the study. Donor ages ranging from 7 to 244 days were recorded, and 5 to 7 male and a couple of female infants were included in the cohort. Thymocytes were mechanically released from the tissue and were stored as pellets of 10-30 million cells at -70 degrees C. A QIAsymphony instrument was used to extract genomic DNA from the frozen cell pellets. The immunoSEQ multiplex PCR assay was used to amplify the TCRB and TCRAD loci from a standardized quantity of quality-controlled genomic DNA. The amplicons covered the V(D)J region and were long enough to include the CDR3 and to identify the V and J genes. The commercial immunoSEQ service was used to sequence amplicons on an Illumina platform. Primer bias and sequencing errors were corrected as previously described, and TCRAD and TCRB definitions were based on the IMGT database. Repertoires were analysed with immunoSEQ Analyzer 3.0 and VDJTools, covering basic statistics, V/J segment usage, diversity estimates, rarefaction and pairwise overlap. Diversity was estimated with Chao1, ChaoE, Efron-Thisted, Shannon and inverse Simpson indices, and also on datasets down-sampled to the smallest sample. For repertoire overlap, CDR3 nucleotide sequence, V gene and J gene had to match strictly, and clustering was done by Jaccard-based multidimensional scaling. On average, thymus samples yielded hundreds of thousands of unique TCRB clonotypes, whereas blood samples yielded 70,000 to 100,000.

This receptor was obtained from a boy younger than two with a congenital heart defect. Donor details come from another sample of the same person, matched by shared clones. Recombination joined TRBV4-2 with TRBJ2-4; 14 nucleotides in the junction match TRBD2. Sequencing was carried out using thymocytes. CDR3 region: CASSSRLAGGPTKNIQYF. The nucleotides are TGTGCCAGCAGCTCGAGACTAGCGGGAGGGCCAACCAAAAACATTCAGTACTTC.